This T cell receptor (beta chain) came from a study of shared clonotypes between healthy human individuals. Study-level results: Limited genetic and exposure-history diversity came from having few donors.

For this clone: Its target is not known.

The repertoire was sequenced with immunoSEQ multiplex PCR; TCRdb's copy has only in-frame clones and lacks some. The profile shows around 1.5 million clones, approximately 98% of them singletons. The CDR3 contains 17 residues. V lost 5 bases and J lost 4; bases outside the gene matches: 14. Germline values: CDR1 SEHNR, CDR2 FQNEAQ (reference sequence). Sample: naive CD4+ T cells sorted from blood. Specified subset: CD45RA+ positively selected. The TCR comes from a man aged 25 to 45 in good health. The chain is built from TRBV7-9 and TRBJ1-5; 7 nucleotides agree with TRBD1. The CDR3 sequence is CASSTSGPRGRNQPQHF. The CDR3 DNA sequence: TGTGCCAGCAGCACATCAGGACCCAGGGGGAGGAATCAGCCCCAGCATTTT.